These T cell receptor beta chains were read from a single sample in a study of T-cell reconstitution after alpha-beta-depleted transplantation in children. TCRdb independently ran MiXCR on the PCR reads; one entry per CDR3 protein. The table has just under 150,000 distinct CDR3 sequences, roughly 9% seen once. The source material was PBMCs, mostly from graft donor cells, sampled 180 days after TCRalphabeta/CD19-depleted stem cell transplant. These receptor sequences come from a female patient aged 2 to 10 who had a stem cell transplant for congenital amegakaryocytic thrombocytopenia, so the T cells may come from the graft donor. Each CDR3 is given with its conserved first and last residue. Each record gives: V gene, clone size, CDR3 protein. Not every row has a clone size; where given, it reads once, few, many or a size class.

>TRBV18|-
CASSPGTAPNEQYF
>TRBV13|-
CASSISGRFSYEQYF
>TRBV3-1|-
CASSQGTVGQPQHF
>TRBV4-3|few
CASSQDIRSEQYF
>TRBV12-3/TRBV12-4|-
CASSLVGTVREQYF
>TRBV20-1|many
CSARDQWDKTEKLFF
>TRBV20-1|-
CSLSDREVYGYTF
>TRBV12-3/TRBV12-4|-
CASSFESGGGDTQYF
>TRBV28|many
CASSLYLGNYGYTF
>TRBV7-8|few
CASSYPAYRDMNTEAFF
>TRBV12-3/TRBV12-4|few
CASSLDRGGRPGELFF
>TRBV20-1|many
CSARDPNSGGATQYF
>TRBV5-1|many
CASSLVSDEGYGYTF
>TRBV11-2|many
CASSLLPGQGRSGNTIYF
>TRBV12-3/TRBV12-4|few
CASSLVLGTGGWETQYF
>TRBV4-3|many
CASSQTWSALGLAGAGSYNEQFF
>TRBV4-1|-
CASSRRLALYQETQYF
>TRBV7-8|-
CASSGQSNQPQHF
>TRBV18|few
CASSPAGVRKNF
>TRBV14|many
CASSRMGTESTDTQYF
>TRBV11-3|many
CASSLRPGSEQYF
>TRBV10-3|many
CAISGLAGAAEQFF
>TRBV27|many
CASSRRTRALNQQFF
>TRBV3-1|many
CASSQMYSNTGELFF
>TRBV2|many
CASIGLKVHVLTF
>TRBV28|many
CASSFFPSRETQYF
>TRBV7-3|many
CASSLFPSGVETQYF
>TRBV5-1|many
CASRPQTDRTYGYTF
>TRBV20-1|many
CSAPPWAQTRDTQYF
>TRBV12-3/TRBV12-4|few
CASSPGDRAYEQYF
>TRBV14|many
CASSQETYEQYF
>TRBV29-1|many
CSVDSGPSTDTQYF
>TRBV20-1|many
CSARDIQGSYEQYF
>TRBV10-1|many
CASSESGGSYNEQFF
>TRBV24-1|many
CATSASGTRETQYF
>TRBV4-2|many
CASSQGSSYNEQFF
>TRBV20-1|many
CSALGSHQETQYF
>TRBV7-9|-
CASSLSVPTDTQYF
>TRBV29-1|many
CSAPTGGETQYF
>TRBV11-2|many
CASSFNYGDTEAFF
>TRBV27|many
CASSFDRGDNSPLHF
>TRBV28|many
CASSRGDRPYEQYF
>TRBV18|many
CASSPPSGSYNEQFF
>TRBV10-3|many
CAISENVGGVEQYF
>TRBV11-2|few
CASSPLAGVGEQYF
>TRBV4-2|-
CASSQEPSGYPDTQYF
>TRBV7-9|-
CASSSPVRGLGGYTF
>TRBV5-5|many
CASRRDMGAGGYTF
>TRBV28|many
CASSFPSRDRGQETQYF
>TRBV5-1|-
CASRLAGVEETQYF
>TRBV5-1|many
CASSYNSQGPGELFF
>TRBV6-2/TRBV6-3|few
CASSRRRGLAAYEQYF
>TRBV20-1|many
CSARSTGNTGELFF
>TRBV15|many
CATSRGWPPGQPQHF
>TRBV19|-
CASSRFGNQETQYF